Reported below is one T cell receptor beta chain. Per the study methods: By means of reference gene primer amplification, nucleated cell counts were estimated. Repertoires were generated with immunoSEQ multiplex PCR, while TCRdb's copy carries only in-frame clones and drops some. That table is the source of V, J and clone size, and D and trimming were worked out from the DNA. Of 35,000 to 55,000 clones listed, approximately 81% are singletons. V gave up 4 bases and J gave up 3 bases, with 15 bases separating them. Germline V gene data show CDR1 as LGHDT and CDR2 as YNNKEL (reference sequence). This CDR3 region has 16 residues. The sample is drawn from a study of blood T cell repertoires in COVID-19. In the study overall: There were acute and convalescent COVID-19 samples, and they came from the United States, Italy and Spain. PBMCs, B-cell-depleted T cells, or T cells provided the cDNA or gDNA that made up the material.

The sequence was obtained from a woman between 70 and 85 years old in a cohort sampled during active COVID-19. The chain carries TRBV3-1 (or the pseudogene TRBV3-2) and TRBJ2-2, with D maybe TRBD1 (5 bases). Sequencing was carried out using peripheral blood. The chain's CDR3 is CASSPAGNRDTGELFF. CDR3 nucleotide sequence: TGTGCCAGCAGCCCTGCAGGGAATCGGGACACCGGGGAGCTGTTTTTT.